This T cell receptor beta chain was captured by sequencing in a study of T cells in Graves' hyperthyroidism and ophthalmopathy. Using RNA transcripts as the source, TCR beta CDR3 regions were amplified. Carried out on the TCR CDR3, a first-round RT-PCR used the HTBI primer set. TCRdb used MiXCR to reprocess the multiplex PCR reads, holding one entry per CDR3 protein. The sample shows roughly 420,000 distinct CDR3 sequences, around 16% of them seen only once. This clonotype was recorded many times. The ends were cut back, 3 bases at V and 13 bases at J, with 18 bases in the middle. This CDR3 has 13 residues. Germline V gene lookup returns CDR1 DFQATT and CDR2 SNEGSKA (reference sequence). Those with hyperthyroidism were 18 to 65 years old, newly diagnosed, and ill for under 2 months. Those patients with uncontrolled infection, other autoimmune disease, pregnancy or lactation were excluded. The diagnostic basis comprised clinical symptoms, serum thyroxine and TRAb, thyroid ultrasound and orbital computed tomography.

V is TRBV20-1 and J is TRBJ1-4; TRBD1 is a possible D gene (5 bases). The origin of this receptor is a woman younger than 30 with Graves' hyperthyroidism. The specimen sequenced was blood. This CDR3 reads CSASPGGTRGLFF. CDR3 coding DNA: TGCAGTGCTAGCCCGGGGGGTACGCGTGGACTGTTTTTT.